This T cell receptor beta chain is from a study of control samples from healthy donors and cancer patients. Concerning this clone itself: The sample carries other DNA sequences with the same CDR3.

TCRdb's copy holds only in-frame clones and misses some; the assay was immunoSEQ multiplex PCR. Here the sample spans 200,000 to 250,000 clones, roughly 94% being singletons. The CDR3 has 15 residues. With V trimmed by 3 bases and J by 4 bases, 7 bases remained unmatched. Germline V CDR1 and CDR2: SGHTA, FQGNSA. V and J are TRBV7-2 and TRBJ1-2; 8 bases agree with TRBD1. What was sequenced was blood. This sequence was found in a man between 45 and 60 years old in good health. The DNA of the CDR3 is TGTGCCAGCAGCTTGGCCGGGACAGGACTCTATGGCTACACCTTC. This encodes CASSLAGTGLYGYTF. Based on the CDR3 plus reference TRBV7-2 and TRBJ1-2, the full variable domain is GAGVSQSPSNKVTEKGKDVELRCDPISGHTALYWYRQSLGQGLEFLIYFQGNSAPDKSGLPSDRFSAERTGGSVSTLTIQRTQQEDSAVYLCASSLAGTGLYGYTFGSGTRLTVV.